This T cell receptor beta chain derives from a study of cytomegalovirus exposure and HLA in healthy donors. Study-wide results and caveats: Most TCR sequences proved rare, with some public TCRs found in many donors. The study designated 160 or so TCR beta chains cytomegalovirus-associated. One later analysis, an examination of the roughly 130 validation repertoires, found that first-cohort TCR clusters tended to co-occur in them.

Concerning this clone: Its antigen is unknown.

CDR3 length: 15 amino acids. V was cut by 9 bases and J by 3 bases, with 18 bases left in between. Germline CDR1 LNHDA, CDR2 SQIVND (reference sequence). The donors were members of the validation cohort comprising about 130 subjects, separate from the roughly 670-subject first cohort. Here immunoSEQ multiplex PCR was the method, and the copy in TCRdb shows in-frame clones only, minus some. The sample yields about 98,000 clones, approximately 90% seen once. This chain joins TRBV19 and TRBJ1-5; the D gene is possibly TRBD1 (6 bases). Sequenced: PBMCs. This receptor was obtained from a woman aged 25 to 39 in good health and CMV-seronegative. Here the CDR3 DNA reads TGTGCCAGCCAGAGTCGTACAGGGCCCAATCAGCCCCAGCATTTT. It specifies CASQSRTGPNQPQHF.